Here is one T cell receptor (beta chain) with its context. The antigen it recognizes is unknown. The sample is drawn from a study of T cells expressing NK-cell markers (dated by TCRdb to 2020 to 2022). A note on the overall study: Three sorted T-cell subsets (CD3+CD56+NKG2C+, CD3+CD56+NKG2C- and CD3+CD56-NKG2C+) from under 10 donors had their TCR beta-chain repertoires profiled. Among the eight sequenced donors, seven were HCMV-seropositive and one was HCMV-seronegative. Randomly selected healthy volunteers, three men and five women, were used as the eight sequenced donors. Libraries were sequenced as 2 x 150 bp reads on Illumina HiSeq 2000/2500, MiSeq or NextSeq.

TCRdb lists the instrument as Illumina HiSeq 2000. The TCR beta cDNA libraries were made using 5'RACE template switching, a step that added both a universal primer site and unique molecular identifiers. Synthesis of cDNA was primed from the TCR beta constant segment and was followed by two consecutive PCR amplification steps. The original pipeline was this. MIGEC was used to demultiplex reads and group the reads by UMI, and MiTCR was used to assemble and quantify clonotypes. To remove erroneous sequences, TCR cDNA sequences were retained only when supported by two or more reads. The tcR package was used for downstream repertoire analysis, with clonotypes matched between fractions based on CDR3 nucleotide sequence plus V segment. VDJmatch was used to annotate antigen specificity against VDJdb, with one amino acid substitution in CDR3 allowed. Through TCRdb reprocessing, the reads give one entry per CDR3 protein sequence; DNA is omitted. TCRdb assigned the V and J calls; the authors' analysis was not used. The sample table holds over 350,000 distinct CDR3 sequences. The ten most abundant clones make up roughly a tenth of the sample.

HCMV-specific IgG was detected in serum with a commercial ELISA kit to determine HCMV serostatus. Ficoll density gradient centrifugation was used to isolate peripheral blood mononuclear cells from blood. The CDR3 goes from the cysteine to the phenylalanine over 14 residues. No DNA is recorded. Via the germline V gene, CDR1 is MGHRA and CDR2 YSYEKL. On the study overall, not on this receptor specifically: Whether the expanded NKG2C-expressing T cell clones were specific for HCMV antigens remained unclear. Those dominant clonotypes were again the most abundant among CD3+CD56-NKG2C+ cells in a handful of donors, at about 25-60.1%. In six donors, the dominant CD3+CD56+NKG2C+ clonotypes were among the top 10 CD8+ clonotypes and accounted for 1.0-7.0% of CD8+ T cells.

The chain is assembled from TRBV4-1 and TRBJ2-5; the D call of TRBD2 rests on TCRdb alone, since no DNA is present to check it. This clonotype was obtained from a woman aged 45 to 65 in good health. Donor details come from another sample of the same person, matched by shared clones. What was sequenced was blood T cells: a sorted CD56 or NKG2C T cell subset, CD4+ or CD8+ T cells, or bulk PBMC T cells (not recorded which). This receptor has the CDR3 CASRSSGAGETQYF.